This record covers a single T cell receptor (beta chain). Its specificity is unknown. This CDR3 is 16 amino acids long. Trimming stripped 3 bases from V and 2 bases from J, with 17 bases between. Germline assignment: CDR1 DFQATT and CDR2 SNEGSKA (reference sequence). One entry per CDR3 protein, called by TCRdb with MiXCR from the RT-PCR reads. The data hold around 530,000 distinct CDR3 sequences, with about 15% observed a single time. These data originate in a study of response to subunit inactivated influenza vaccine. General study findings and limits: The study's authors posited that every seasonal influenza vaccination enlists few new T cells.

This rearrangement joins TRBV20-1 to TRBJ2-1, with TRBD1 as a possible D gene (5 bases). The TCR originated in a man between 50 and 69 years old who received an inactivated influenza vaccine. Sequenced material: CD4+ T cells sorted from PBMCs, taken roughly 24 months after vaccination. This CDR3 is CSASIRGAVTYNEQFF. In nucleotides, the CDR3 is TGCAGTGCTAGTATAAGGGGCGCCGTCACCTACAATGAGCAGTTCTTC.